What follows are 21 T cell receptor beta chains derived from one specimen sequenced in a study of T cell responses to AZD1222 COVID-19 vaccine. Assay used: immunoSEQ multiplex PCR; TCRdb lists only in-frame clones, some missing. The table includes roughly 110,000 clones, under 95% detected once. The sample in question was peripheral blood, obtained on day 0 of AZD1222 vaccination. The receptors originated from an adult in good health.

In its sample, this clone was seen once. The rearrangement uses TRBV27 and TRBJ1-4; D perhaps matches TRBD1 (6 bases). The CDR3 extends over 16 amino acids. V was cut by 5 bases and J by 0 bases, with 13 bases left in between. Per the germline V gene, CDR1 is MNHEY and CDR2 is SMNVEV (reference sequence). In nucleotides, the CDR3 is TGTGCCAGCAGTGAGACAGGCAGGGCAACTAATGAAAAACTGTTTTTT. Protein sequence: CASSETGRATNEKLFF.

The chain has TRBV7-2 and TRBJ2-3; D unresolved. CDR3 length: 15 residues. The V end lost 4 bases, the J end lost 0 bases, and 11 bases lay between the germline ends. In germline, CDR1 is SGHTA, CDR2 FQGNSA. This CDR3 is CASSSYRFSTDTQYF. Written as DNA, the CDR3 is TGTGCCAGCAGCTCCTATCGATTTAGCACAGATACGCAGTATTTT. The full variable domain, its missing parts supplied by reference TRBV7-2 and TRBJ2-3, is GAGVSQSPSNKVTEKGKDVELRCDPISGHTALYWYRQSLGQGLEFLIYFQGNSAPDKSGLPSDRFSAERTGGSVSTLTIQRTQQEDSAVYLCASSSYRFSTDTQYFGPGTRLTVL.

The table lists this clone with a few counts. The chain employs TRBV21-1 and TRBJ2-5; TRBD1, the table's D call, was not compared with the DNA. TRBV21-1 corresponds to a pseudogene. CDR3 length equals 16 residues. CDR3 nucleotide sequence: TGTGCCAGCAGCTCCCCAGGGGTAACCCGGAGGGAGACCCAGTACTTC. Protein product: CASSSPGVTRRETQYF.

This clone has just one count. The gene calls are TRBV30 and TRBJ2-7; weak D call: TRBD1 (5 bases). CDR1 GTSNPN and CDR2 SVGIG come from the germline V gene (reference sequence). There are 11 residues in the CDR3. V was trimmed by 3 bases and J by 4 bases, leaving 7 bases between them. This chain's CDR3 is CAWRGVYEQYF. CDR3 bases: TGTGCCTGGAGAGGGGTATACGAGCAGTACTTC.

The J gene is TRBJ2-1, the V gene TRBV1; the D segment call TRBD2 is taken from the table without a DNA check. TRBV1 corresponds to a pseudogene. This CDR3 has 17 residues. Written as DNA, the CDR3 is TGCACCAGCAGCCAAGCAACTCGACGACTACACCACAATGAGCAGTTCTTC. Its translation is CTSSQATRRLHHNEQFF.

The V call is TRBV19, the J call TRBJ2-1; 8 nucleotides match TRBD2. This CDR3 spans 16 amino acids. The germline V gene has CDR1 LNHDA and CDR2 SQIVND (reference sequence). V dropped 3 bases and J dropped 3; count of bases not matched to a gene: 7. DNA for the CDR3: TGTGCCAGTAGTATCGACGGGGGGGCCCTCTACAATGAGCAGTTCTTC. The encoded protein is CASSIDGGALYNEQFF.

The rearrangement uses TRBV9 and TRBJ2-1; either TRBD1 or TRBD2 may supply D (6 bases each). V was cut by 2 bases and J by 6 bases, with 18 bases left in between. The CDR3 is 16 amino acids. The germline V gene encodes CDR1 SGDLS and CDR2 YYNGEE. CDR3 protein: CASSVLVGGPSNEQFF. In nucleotides, the CDR3 is TGTGCCAGCAGCGTCCTGGTCGGGGGCCCTTCCAATGAGCAGTTCTTC.

Comment on this clone: In the same sample, other DNA sequences code for this CDR3. The V call is TRBV9, the J call TRBJ1-2; no clear D gene. V was cut by 2 bases and J by 4 bases, with 6 bases left in between. This CDR3 is 12 amino acids long. Germline values: CDR1 SGDLS, CDR2 YYNGEE. CDR3 sequence reads: CASSVGSYGYTF. For the CDR3, the DNA is TGTGCCAGCAGCGTTGGGAGCTATGGCTACACCTTC.

The chain is built from TRBV9 and TRBJ1-2; D is unclear. CDR3 length: 12 residues. Germline loops: CDR1 SGDLS, CDR2 YYNGEE. Trimming removed 0 bases from V and 8 bases from J, with 8 bases in between. CDR3: CASSVAGWGYTF. The CDR3 DNA is TGTGCCAGCAGCGTAGCTGGTTGGGGCTACACCTTC.

The chain links TRBV7-7 to TRBJ1-5; TRBD1 aligns across 8 bases. Germline trimming cut 3 bases from V and 5 bases from J; bases unmatched to any gene: 9. From germline, CDR1 is SSHAT and CDR2 FNYEAQ (reference sequence). The CDR3 has 16 residues. CDR3 DNA: TGTGCCAGCAGCTTTGTGGAGGACAGGGCAGATCAGCCCCAGCATTTT. This encodes CASSFVEDRADQPQHF.

V gene TRBV7-8 combines with J gene TRBJ2-1, with D hard to call. V lost 2 bases and J lost 1, with 12 bases in between. The CDR3 has 16 amino acids. Germline V CDR1 and CDR2: SGHVS, FQNEAQ. DNA of the CDR3: TGTGCCAGCAGCTTAAGAGTGACCAATTCCTACAATGAGCAGTTCTTC. It encodes CASSLRVTNSYNEQFF.

In DNA, the CDR3 is TGTGCCAGCAGCGCGACCCCACAGACAGGGGTAGCGTACTATGGCTACACCTTC. Its protein product is CASSATPQTGVAYYGYTF. This rearrangement joins TRBV9 to TRBJ1-2, with 8 positions matching TRBD1. Trimming cost V 3 bases and J 3 bases; bases outside gene matches: 16. Germline CDR1 reads SGDLS; CDR2 reads YYNGEE. The CDR3 totals 18 residues.

V gene TRBV5-8 combines with J gene TRBJ1-1; 8 bases are shared with TRBD1. The germline V gene has CDR1 SGHTS and CDR2 YDEGEE. There are 14 residues in the CDR3. J was trimmed by 4 bases and V by 2 bases; bases with no gene match: 4. In nucleotides, the CDR3 is TGTGCCAGCAGCTTCCGGGACAGGCGCACTGAAGCTTTCTTT. This encodes CASSFRDRRTEAFF.

The gene calls are TRBV18 and TRBJ1-2; D is unclear. Germline loops: CDR1 KGHSH, CDR2 LQKENI. Trimming took off 3 bases at V and 7 bases at J, with 9 bases between the two ends. The CDR3 spans 12 residues. The CDR3: CASSPRNGGYTF. The CDR3 nucleotides read TGTGCCAGCTCACCTAGAAACGGTGGCTACACCTTC.

The chain joins TRBV7-2 to TRBJ2-3; D not certain. Trimming stripped 0 bases from V and 5 bases from J, with 6 bases between. The CDR3 has 13 amino acids. CDR1 SGHTA and CDR2 FQGNSA come from the germline V gene. The CDR3 nucleotides are TGTGCCAGCAGCTTAGCGGGGTTAGATACGCAGTATTTT. Translation: CASSLAGLDTQYF. Full variable domain (missing parts from reference TRBV7-2 and TRBJ2-3): GAGVSQSPSNKVTEKGKDVELRCDPISGHTALYWYRQSLGQGLEFLIYFQGNSAPDKSGLPSDRFSAERTGGSVSTLTIQRTQQEDSAVYLCASSLAGLDTQYFGPGTRLTVL.

The chain couples TRBV19 to TRBJ2-7; D tentatively fits TRBD1 or TRBD2 (5 bases each). There are 13 residues in the CDR3. The V end was cut by 5 bases, the J end by 4 bases, with 12 bases between. Per germline, CDR1 LNHDA and CDR2 SQIVND (reference sequence). The CDR3 bases are TGTGCCAGTAGTCCTCGGGACCAATACGAGCAGTACTTC. Its translation: CASSPRDQYEQYF.

The rearrangement links TRBV15 to TRBJ2-1; 8 bases align to TRBD2. The CDR3 extends over 15 amino acids. V trimming: 3 bases; J trimming: 2 bases; junction bases outside the gene matches: 3. The germline V gene encodes CDR1 LNHNV and CDR2 YYDKDF (reference sequence). The CDR3 DNA sequence: TGTGCCACCAGCAGTTATAGCGGGACCTACAATGAGCAGTTCTTC. It translates to CATSSYSGTYNEQFF.

V is TRBV27 and J is TRBJ2-5, with 7 bases fitting TRBD2. The CDR3 consists of 14 residues. Germline V lookup: CDR1 MNHEY, CDR2 SMNVEV (reference sequence). Losses at the gene ends were 8 bases for V and 4 bases for J; bases not matched to a gene: 10. The CDR3, as DNA: TGTGCCAGCTCCTTAGCGGGCCCTTTAGAGACCCAGTACTTC. Translation gives CASSLAGPLETQYF.

The rearrangement links TRBV2 to TRBJ1-2; tentative D call: TRBD1 (5 bases). V was pared by 2 bases and J by 8 bases, with 9 bases between. CDR3 length: 12 amino acids. Germline values: CDR1 SNHLY, CDR2 FYNNEI. The CDR3: CASSELGVGYTF. For the CDR3, the DNA is TGTGCCAGCAGTGAATTGGGGGTCGGCTACACCTTC.

The chain has TRBV4-1 and TRBJ2-4; 10 bases agree with TRBD1. The ends lost 2 bases at V and 3 bases at J; junction bases unmatched: 4. The CDR3 is 16 amino acids. Germline-derived CDR1 and CDR2 are MGHRA and YSYEKL. This CDR3 reads CASSQPGTGVKNIQYF. The CDR3 nucleotides read TGCGCCAGCAGCCAACCCGGGACAGGGGTCAAAAACATTCAGTACTTC.

The chain carries TRBV29-1 and TRBJ1-1; D call uncertain. The germline CDR1 and CDR2 sequences are SQVTM and ANQGSEA. Between the trimmed V and J ends, which lost 7 bases and 6 bases, there was a span of 12 bases. There are 11 residues in the CDR3. CDR3 coding DNA: TGCAGCGCTTCAGCAGGCTCTGAAGCTTTCTTT. It translates to CSASAGSEAFF.